The 25 T cell receptor beta chains in this list originate from one sample, sequenced in a study of cytomegalovirus exposure and HLA in healthy donors. Primers: 60 Vbeta forward and 13 Jbeta reverse. Data came from immunoSEQ multiplex PCR; TCRdb stores just in-frame clones and leaves some out. This sample's table reports 80,000 to 95,000 clones. Source material: PBMCs. The receptors shown here come from a woman in her 30s in good health and CMV-seronegative.

This chain connects TRBV28 to TRBJ1-2; perhaps TRBD1 as D (5 bases). The germline V and J ends were trimmed by 6 bases and 4 bases, with 12 bases remaining between them. CDR1 is MDHEN and CDR2 is SYDVKM in the germline V gene. This CDR3 is built from 13 residues. CDR3 sequence (DNA): TGTGCCAGCAGATCAGACAGAAGCTATGGCTACACCTTC. Translated: CASRSDRSYGYTF.

This chain links TRBV29-1 with TRBJ2-5; the match to TRBD2 covers 10 bases. The germline CDR1 and CDR2 sequences are SQVTM and ANQGSEA. J was trimmed by 4 bases and V by 7 bases; bases with no gene match: 12. CDR3 size: 15 residues. The CDR3 sequence: CSAHSSGRGSETQYF. The CDR3 bases are TGCAGCGCCCACAGCAGCGGGAGGGGGTCAGAGACCCAGTACTTC.

The chain combines TRBV30 with TRBJ1-1; perhaps TRBD1 as D (5 bases). V gave up 2 bases and J gave up 4 bases, with 11 bases separating them. The length of the CDR3 is 13 residues. CDR1 is GTSNPN, CDR2 SVGIG, per germline (reference sequence). CDR3 sequence reads: CAWSTSGFTEAFF. The CDR3 DNA follows: TGTGCCTGGAGTACTTCAGGGTTCACTGAAGCTTTCTTT.

The CDR3 here is CASSGDRGIYQPQHF. The CDR3, as DNA: TGTGCCAGCAGTGGGGACAGGGGGATATATCAGCCCCAGCATTTT. This chain joins TRBV6-1 and TRBJ1-5; TRBD1 matches 11 bases. The V segment lost 4 bases and the J segment 5 bases; nucleotides outside the gene matches: 4. Germline CDR1 is MNHNS and CDR2 is SASEGT. The CDR3 consists of 15 residues.

On this clone: The same CDR3 also results from other DNA sequences found in this sample. The chain couples TRBV4-2 to TRBJ2-6; perhaps TRBD1 as D (5 bases). The CDR3 extends over 16 amino acids. Germline V gives CDR1 LGHNA, CDR2 YNFKEQ. Trimming removed 4 bases at V and 4 bases at J, with 14 bases between. CDR3 in amino acids: CASSPNTGSGANVLTF. In DNA, the CDR3 is TGTGCCAGCAGCCCAAATACAGGCTCGGGGGCCAACGTCCTGACTTTC.

The chain links TRBV5-1 to TRBJ2-7; D is possibly TRBD2 (6 bases). CDR3 size: 16 residues. V was pared by 4 bases and J by 0 bases, with 17 bases between. The germline CDR1 and CDR2 sequences are SGHRS and YFSETQ. The CDR3 is CASSPGVLSSSYEQYF. The CDR3 nucleotides read TGCGCCAGCAGCCCGGGGGTACTTTCAAGCTCCTACGAGCAGTACTTC.

The CDR3 region has the DNA TGTGCCAGCAGCTTAGGGCTAGCGGGGGCGATCCTTCAAGAGACCCAGTACTTC. It specifies CASSLGLAGAILQETQYF. The gene calls are TRBV7-6 and TRBJ2-5, with 10 bases lining up with TRBD2. This CDR3 comprises 18 residues. Germline V gene sequence: CDR1 SGHVS, CDR2 FNYEAQ. With V trimmed by 1 base and J by 2 bases, 10 bases remained unmatched.

V and J are TRBV30 and TRBJ1-2; TRBD1 matches at 7 bases. The germline V gene has CDR1 GTSNPN and CDR2 SVGIG (reference sequence). The CDR3 is made up of 11 amino acids. The V segment lost 8 bases and the J segment 2 bases; nucleotides outside the gene matches: 2. CDR3 DNA sequence: TGTGCCACGACAGGGAACTATGGCTACACCTTC. Protein product: CATTGNYGYTF.

The chain uses TRBV7-8 and TRBJ1-1; 7 bases fit TRBD1. Looked up from germline, CDR1 is SGHVS and CDR2 is FQNEAQ. The CDR3 has 16 amino acids. The V segment lost 2 bases and the J segment 3 bases; nucleotides outside the gene matches: 9. The DNA of the CDR3 is TGTGCCAGCAGCTTATACCGCGGGCAGGGGGACACTGAAGCTTTCTTT. Translation gives CASSLYRGQGDTEAFF.

V usage is TRBV29-1 and J usage is TRBJ2-7, with D unresolved. Germline V gene sequence: CDR1 SQVTM, CDR2 ANQGSEA. The CDR3 contains 14 residues. The germline V and J ends were trimmed by 4 bases and 5 bases, with 18 bases remaining between them. This chain's CDR3 is CSVVRRSDAHEQYF. CDR3 DNA: TGCAGCGTTGTGAGACGAAGCGATGCCCACGAGCAGTACTTC.

The V gene is TRBV7-2, the J gene TRBJ2-7; D is perhaps TRBD2 (5 bases). V was pared by 5 bases and J by 6 bases, with 14 bases between. This CDR3 comprises 13 residues. Germline V CDR1 and CDR2: SGHTA, FQGNSA. The CDR3 DNA reads as TGTGCCAGCAGCCCCCGGGGTAGGATCGAGCAGTACTTC. Translated, it gives CASSPRGRIEQYF.

This chain links TRBV4-1 with TRBJ1-5, with D possibly TRBD1 on 6 matching bases. This CDR3 has 16 amino acids. Looked up from germline, CDR1 is MGHRA and CDR2 is YSYEKL. V was shortened by 4 bases and J by 1 base, with 14 bases between the two germline ends. DNA for the CDR3: TGCGCCAGCAGCCCAAGCGAGGGGGAGAGCAATCAGCCCCAGCATTTT. Amino acids: CASSPSEGESNQPQHF.

The V and J genes are TRBV19 and TRBJ2-5, with D possibly being TRBD2 (6 bases). Germline CDR1 is LNHDA and CDR2 is SQIVND (reference sequence). Trimming cost V 6 bases and J 5 bases, with 16 bases left between them. The CDR3 has 14 amino acids. The CDR3 sequence is CASRPTSSWETQYF. In DNA, the CDR3 is TGTGCCAGTAGGCCGACTAGTTCCTGGGAGACCCAGTACTTC.

This chain uses TRBV30 with TRBJ2-4, with 14 bases identical to TRBD2. From germline, CDR1 is GTSNPN and CDR2 SVGIG (reference sequence). The junction had 10 bases not matched to a gene; V was cut back by 3 bases and J by 6 bases. The CDR3 sequence is 17 residues long. CDR3: CAWRVRGTSGRGNIQYF. CDR3 DNA sequence: TGTGCCTGGAGGGTCCGTGGGACTAGCGGGAGAGGAAACATTCAGTACTTC.

The chain links TRBV18 to TRBJ2-5; D not resolved. The CDR3 runs 14 residues. The germline V gene encodes CDR1 KGHSH and CDR2 LQKENI. V was cut by 4 bases and J by 3 bases, with 12 bases left in between. CDR3 sequence reads: CASSRLTGEETQYF. The CDR3 region has the DNA TGTGCCAGCTCACGTCTTACGGGTGAAGAGACCCAGTACTTC.

V and J are TRBV5-6 and TRBJ2-5, with TRBD1 as a possible D gene (5 bases). The V and J ends lost 0 bases and 5 bases respectively, with 11 bases between them. CDR3 length equals 14 residues. From germline, CDR1 is SGHDT and CDR2 YYEEEE. CDR3 protein: CASSLGGLGETQYF. CDR3 nucleotide sequence: TGTGCCAGCAGCTTGGGGGGCCTAGGGGAGACCCAGTACTTC. Filled out from reference TRBV5-6 and TRBJ2-5, the complete variable domain reads DAGVTQSPTHLIKTRGQQVTLRCSPKSGHDTVSWYQQALGQGPQFIFQYYEEEERQRGNFPDRFSGHQFPNYSSELNVNALLLGDSALYLCASSLGGLGETQYFGPGTRLLVL.

The chain couples TRBV30 to TRBJ1-2; TRBD1 agrees at 7 bases. V lost 0 bases to trimming and J lost 4 bases; unmatched junction nucleotides: 8. The CDR3 is made up of 15 amino acids. Germline CDR1 and CDR2: GTSNPN and SVGIG (reference sequence). CDR3 amino acids: CAWSVRQGGGYGYTF. The CDR3 DNA sequence: TGTGCCTGGAGTGTACGACAGGGAGGTGGCTATGGCTACACCTTC.

This rearrangement joins TRBV18 to TRBJ2-1, with D possibly being TRBD1 (5 bases). Germline CDR1 KGHSH, CDR2 LQKENI. The germline V and J ends were trimmed by 3 bases and 3 bases, with 15 bases remaining between them. CDR3 length equals 16 residues. In DNA form, the CDR3 reads TGTGCCAGCTCACCTCAGGGAATCCGGTACTACAATGAGCAGTTCTTC. Residues: CASSPQGIRYYNEQFF. Supplemented by reference TRBV18 and TRBJ2-1, the full variable domain reads NAGVMQNPRHLVRRRGQEARLRCSPMKGHSHVYWYRQLPEEGLKFMVYLQKENIIDESGMPKERFSAEFPKEGPSILRIQQVVRGDSAAYFCASSPQGIRYYNEQFFGPGTRLTVL.

This chain connects TRBV19 to TRBJ2-3, with unresolved D. Germline assignment: CDR1 LNHDA and CDR2 SQIVND (reference sequence). The ends were cut back, 2 bases at V and 6 bases at J, with 9 bases in the middle. The CDR3 covers 13 residues. This CDR3 reads CASSISPKDTQYF. The CDR3 DNA reads TGTGCCAGTAGTATAAGCCCTAAGGATACGCAGTATTTT.

This rearrangement joins TRBV7-2 to TRBJ1-6; 8 bases line up with TRBD1. The CDR3 extends over 15 amino acids. V lost 1 base and J lost 13; bases outside the gene matches: 9. CDR1 is SGHTA and CDR2 is FQGNSA in the germline V gene. The CDR3 is CASSLGGQAEGPLHF. In DNA, the CDR3 is TGTGCCAGCAGCTTAGGGGGACAGGCGGAGGGCCCCCTCCACTTT.

The rearrangement joins TRBV4-1 to TRBJ2-2; 10 positions match TRBD1. CDR3 size: 16 residues. V was pared by 1 base and J by 7 bases, with 6 bases of the junction left unmatched. Germline V gene data show CDR1 as MGHRA and CDR2 as YSYEKL. The CDR3 DNA follows: TGCGCCAGCAGCCAAGGACAGGGGGCGCGTGTCGGGGAGCTGTTTTTT. This gives the protein CASSQGQGARVGELFF.

The chain has TRBV7-9 and TRBJ1-2; 7 nucleotides match TRBD1. This CDR3 contains 13 residues. Germline trimming cut 5 bases from V and 6 bases from J; bases unmatched to any gene: 6. Per the germline V gene, CDR1 is SEHNR and CDR2 is FQNEAQ (reference sequence). CDR3: CASSDGTANGYTF. In DNA, the CDR3 is TGTGCCAGCAGCGACGGGACAGCAAATGGCTACACCTTC.

The chain combines TRBV7-8 with TRBJ2-1, with 15 positions matching TRBD2. CDR1 SGHVS and CDR2 FQNEAQ come from the germline V gene. Trimming cost V 0 bases and J 6 bases; bases outside gene matches: 9. The CDR3 runs 19 residues. CDR3 residues: CASSLALIWTSGGANEQFF. The CDR3 DNA follows: TGTGCCAGCAGCTTAGCTCTCATCTGGACTAGCGGGGGGGCCAATGAGCAGTTCTTC.

J is TRBJ2-1 and V is TRBV7-9; D perhaps matches TRBD1 (6 bases). Germline loops: CDR1 SEHNR, CDR2 FQNEAQ (reference sequence). The ends were cut back, 5 bases at V and 6 bases at J, with 20 bases in the middle. This CDR3 is 16 amino acids long. The CDR3 nucleotides are TGTGCCAGCAGCAGCAAAGCGTCCGTAGGGGGCAATGAGCAGTTCTTC. Residues: CASSSKASVGGNEQFF.

The rearrangement joins TRBV6-5 to TRBJ2-2, with 9 bases matching TRBD2. CDR1 and CDR2 (germline): MNHEY, SVGAGI. Trimming cost V 6 bases and J 3 bases; bases outside gene matches: 5. The CDR3 runs to 15 residues. This CDR3 reads CASSMTSGDTGELFF. Here the CDR3 DNA reads TGTGCCAGCAGCATGACTAGCGGAGACACCGGGGAGCTGTTTTTT.